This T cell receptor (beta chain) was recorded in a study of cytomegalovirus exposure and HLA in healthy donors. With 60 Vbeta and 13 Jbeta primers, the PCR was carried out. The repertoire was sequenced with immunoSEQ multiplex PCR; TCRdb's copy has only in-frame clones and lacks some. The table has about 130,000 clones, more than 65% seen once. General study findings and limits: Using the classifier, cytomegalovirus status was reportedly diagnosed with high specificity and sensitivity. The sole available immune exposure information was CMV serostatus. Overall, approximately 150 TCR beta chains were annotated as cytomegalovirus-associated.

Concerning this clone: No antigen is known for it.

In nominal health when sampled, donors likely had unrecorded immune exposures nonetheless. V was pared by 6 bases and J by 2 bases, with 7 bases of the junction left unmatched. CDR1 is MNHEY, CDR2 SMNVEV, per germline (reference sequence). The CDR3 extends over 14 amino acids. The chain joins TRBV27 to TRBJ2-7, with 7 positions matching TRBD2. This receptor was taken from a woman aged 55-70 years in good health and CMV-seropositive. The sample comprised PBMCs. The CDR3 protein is CASRPAGPTYEQYF. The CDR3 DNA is TGTGCCAGCAGACCAGCGGGACCGACCTACGAGCAGTACTTC.